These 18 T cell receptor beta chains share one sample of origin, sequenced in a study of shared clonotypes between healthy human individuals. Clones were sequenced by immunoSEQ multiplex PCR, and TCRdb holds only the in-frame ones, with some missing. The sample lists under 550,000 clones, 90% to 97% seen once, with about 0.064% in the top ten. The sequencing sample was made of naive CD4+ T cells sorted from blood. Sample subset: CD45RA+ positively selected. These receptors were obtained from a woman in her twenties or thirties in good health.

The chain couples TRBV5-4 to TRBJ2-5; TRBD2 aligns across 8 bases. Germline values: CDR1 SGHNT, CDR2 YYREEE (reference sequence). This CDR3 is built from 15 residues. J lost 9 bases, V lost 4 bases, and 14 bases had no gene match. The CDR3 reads CASSTSGTSGKPQYF. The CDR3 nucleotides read TGTGCCAGCAGCACCTCCGGGACTAGTGGGAAGCCCCAGTACTTC.

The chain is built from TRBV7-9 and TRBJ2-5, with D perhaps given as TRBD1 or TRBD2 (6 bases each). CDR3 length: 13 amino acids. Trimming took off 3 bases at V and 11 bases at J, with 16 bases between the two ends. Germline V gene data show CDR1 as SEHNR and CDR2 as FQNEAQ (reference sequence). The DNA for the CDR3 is TGTGCCAGCAGCTTTCTCGGGGGCGGGGAGCAGTACTTC. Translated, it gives CASSFLGGGEQYF. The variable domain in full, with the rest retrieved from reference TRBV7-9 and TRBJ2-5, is DTGVSQNPRHKITKRGQNVTFRCDPISEHNRLYWYRQTLGQGPEFLTYFQNEAQLEKSRLLSDRFSAERPKGSFSTLEIQRTEQGDSAMYLCASSFLGGGEQYFGPGTRLLVL.

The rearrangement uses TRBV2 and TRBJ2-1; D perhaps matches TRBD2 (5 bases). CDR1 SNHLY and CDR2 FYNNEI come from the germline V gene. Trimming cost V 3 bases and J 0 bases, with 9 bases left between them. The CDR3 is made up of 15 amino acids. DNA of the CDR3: TGTGCCAGCAGTGAGGGTGGGAGCTCCTACAATGAGCAGTTCTTC. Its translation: CASSEGGSSYNEQFF.

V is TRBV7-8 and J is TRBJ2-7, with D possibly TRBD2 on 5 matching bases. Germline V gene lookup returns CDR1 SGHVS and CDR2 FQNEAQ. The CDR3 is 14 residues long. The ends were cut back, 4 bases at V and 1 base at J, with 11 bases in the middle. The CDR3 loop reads CASSSEGWSYEQYF. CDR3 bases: TGTGCCAGCAGCTCCGAGGGTTGGTCCTACGAGCAGTACTTC.

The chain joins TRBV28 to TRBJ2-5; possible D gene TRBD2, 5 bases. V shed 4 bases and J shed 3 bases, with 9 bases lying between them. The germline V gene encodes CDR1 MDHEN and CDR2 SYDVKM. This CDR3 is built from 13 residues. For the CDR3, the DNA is TGTGCCAGCAGTTCCCACGGGAAAGAGACCCAGTACTTC. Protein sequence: CASSSHGKETQYF.

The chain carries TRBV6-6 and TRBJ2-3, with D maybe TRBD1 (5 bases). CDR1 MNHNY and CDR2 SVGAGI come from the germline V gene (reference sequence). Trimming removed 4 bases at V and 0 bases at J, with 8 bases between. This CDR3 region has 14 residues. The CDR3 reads CASSWGRSTDTQYF. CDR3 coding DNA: TGTGCCAGCAGTTGGGGCCGTAGCACAGATACGCAGTATTTT.

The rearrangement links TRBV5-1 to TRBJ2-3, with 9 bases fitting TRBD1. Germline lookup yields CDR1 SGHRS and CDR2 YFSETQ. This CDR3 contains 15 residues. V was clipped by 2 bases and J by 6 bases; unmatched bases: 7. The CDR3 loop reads CASSFRDRDFDTQYF. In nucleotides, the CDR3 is TGCGCCAGCAGCTTCCGGGACAGGGATTTCGATACGCAGTATTTT.

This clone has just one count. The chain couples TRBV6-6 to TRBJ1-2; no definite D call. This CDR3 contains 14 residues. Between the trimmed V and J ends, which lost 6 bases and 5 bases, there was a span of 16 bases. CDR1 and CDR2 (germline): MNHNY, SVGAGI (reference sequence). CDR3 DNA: TGTGCCAGCAGGGCGGCGGGGAGAAGGTATGGCTACACCTTC. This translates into CASRAAGRRYGYTF.

The CDR3 nucleotides read TGTGCCATCTGGCGGGGGGCTGGTAACTATGGCTACACCTTC. Translating gives CAIWRGAGNYGYTF. This chain connects TRBV10-3 to TRBJ1-2; perhaps TRBD1 as D (6 bases). Trimming cost V 8 bases and J 1 base, with 14 bases left between them. Germline V gives CDR1 ENHRY, CDR2 SYGVKD. The CDR3 is 14 amino acids.

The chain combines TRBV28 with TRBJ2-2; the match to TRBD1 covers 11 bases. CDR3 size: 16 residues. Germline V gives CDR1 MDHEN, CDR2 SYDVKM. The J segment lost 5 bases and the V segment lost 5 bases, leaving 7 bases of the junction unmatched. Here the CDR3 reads CASSPPGTGGTGELFF. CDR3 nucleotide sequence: TGTGCCAGCAGTCCGCCCGGGACAGGGGGAACCGGGGAGCTGTTTTTT.

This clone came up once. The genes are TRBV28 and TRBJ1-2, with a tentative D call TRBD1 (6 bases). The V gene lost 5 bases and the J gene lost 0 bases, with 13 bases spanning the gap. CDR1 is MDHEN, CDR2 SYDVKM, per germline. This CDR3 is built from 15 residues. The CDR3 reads CASSTGQLPNYGYTF. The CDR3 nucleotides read TGTGCCAGCAGTACGGGACAACTCCCTAACTATGGCTACACCTTC.

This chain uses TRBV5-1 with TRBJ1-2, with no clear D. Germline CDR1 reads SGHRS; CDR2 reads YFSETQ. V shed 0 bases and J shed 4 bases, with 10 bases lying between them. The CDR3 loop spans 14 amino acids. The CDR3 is CASSLAERFYGYTF. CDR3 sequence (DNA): TGCGCCAGCAGCTTGGCCGAACGTTTCTATGGCTACACCTTC. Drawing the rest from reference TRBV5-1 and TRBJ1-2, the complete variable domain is KAGVTQTPRYLIKTRGQQVTLSCSPISGHRSVSWYQQTPGQGLQFLFEYFSETQRNKGNFPGRFSGRQFSNSRSEMNVSTLELGDSALYLCASSLAERFYGYTFGSGTRLTVV.

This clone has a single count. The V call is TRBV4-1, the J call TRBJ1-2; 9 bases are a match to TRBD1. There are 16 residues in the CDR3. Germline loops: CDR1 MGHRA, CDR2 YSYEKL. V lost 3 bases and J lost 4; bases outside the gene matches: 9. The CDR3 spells CASSQPPGQGSYGYTF. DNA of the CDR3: TGCGCCAGCAGCCAGCCACCGGGACAGGGAAGCTATGGCTACACCTTC.

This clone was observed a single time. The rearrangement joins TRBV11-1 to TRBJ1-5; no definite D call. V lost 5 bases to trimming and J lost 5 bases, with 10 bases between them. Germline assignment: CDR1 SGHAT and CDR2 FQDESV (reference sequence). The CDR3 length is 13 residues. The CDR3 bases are TGTGCCAGCAGCGCTCAACCAGATCAGCCCCAGCATTTT. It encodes CASSAQPDQPQHF.

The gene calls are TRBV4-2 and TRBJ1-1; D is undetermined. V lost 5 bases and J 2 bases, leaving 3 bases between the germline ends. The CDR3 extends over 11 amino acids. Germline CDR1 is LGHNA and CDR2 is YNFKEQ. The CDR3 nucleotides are TGTGCCAGCAGCACCAACACTGAAGCTTTCTTT. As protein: CASSTNTEAFF.

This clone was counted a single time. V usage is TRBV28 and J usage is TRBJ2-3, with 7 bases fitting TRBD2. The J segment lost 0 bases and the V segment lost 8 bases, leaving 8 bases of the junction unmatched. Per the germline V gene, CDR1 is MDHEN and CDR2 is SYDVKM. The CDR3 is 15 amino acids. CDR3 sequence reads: CASPPLAESTDTQYF. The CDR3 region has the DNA TGTGCCAGCCCCCCCCTAGCGGAAAGCACAGATACGCAGTATTTT.

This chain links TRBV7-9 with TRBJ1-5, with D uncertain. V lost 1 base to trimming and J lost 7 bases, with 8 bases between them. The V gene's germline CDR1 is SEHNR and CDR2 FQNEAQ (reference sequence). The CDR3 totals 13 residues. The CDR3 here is CASSLGGLQPQHF. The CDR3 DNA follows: TGTGCCAGCAGCTTAGGAGGGCTACAGCCCCAGCATTTT.

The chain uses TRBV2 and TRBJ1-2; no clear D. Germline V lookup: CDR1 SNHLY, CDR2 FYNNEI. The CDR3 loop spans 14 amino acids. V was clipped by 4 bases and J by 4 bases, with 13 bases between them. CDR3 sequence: CASSGDWVGYGYTF. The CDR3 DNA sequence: TGTGCCAGCAGTGGGGATTGGGTGGGCTATGGCTACACCTTC.